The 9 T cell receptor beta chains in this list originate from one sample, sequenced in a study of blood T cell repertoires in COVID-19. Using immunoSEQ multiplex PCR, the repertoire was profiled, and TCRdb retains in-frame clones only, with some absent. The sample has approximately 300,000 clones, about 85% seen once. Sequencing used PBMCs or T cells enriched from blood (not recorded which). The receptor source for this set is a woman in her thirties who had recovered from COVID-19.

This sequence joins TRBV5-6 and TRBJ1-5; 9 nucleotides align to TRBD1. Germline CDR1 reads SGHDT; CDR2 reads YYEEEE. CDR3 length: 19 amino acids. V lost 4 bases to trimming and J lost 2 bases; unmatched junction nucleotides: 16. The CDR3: CASSLRRTGVRGGNQPQHF. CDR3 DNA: TGTGCCAGCAGCCTACGTAGGACAGGGGTTCGTGGGGGCAATCAGCCCCAGCATTTT.

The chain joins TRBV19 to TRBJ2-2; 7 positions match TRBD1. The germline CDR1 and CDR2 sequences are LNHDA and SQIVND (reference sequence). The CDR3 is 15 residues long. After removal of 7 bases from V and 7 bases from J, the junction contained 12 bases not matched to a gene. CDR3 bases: TGTGCCAGTACTCAACTTAAGGGGGCGGGCGGGGAGCTGTTTTTT. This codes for CASTQLKGAGGELFF.

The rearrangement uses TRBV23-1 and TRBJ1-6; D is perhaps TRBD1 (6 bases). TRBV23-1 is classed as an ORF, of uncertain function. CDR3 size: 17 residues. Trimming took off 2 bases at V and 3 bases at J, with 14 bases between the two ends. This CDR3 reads CASSQVSTGCYNSPLHF. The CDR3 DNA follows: TGCGCCAGCAGTCAAGTTTCCACAGGGTGCTATAATTCACCCCTCCACTTT.

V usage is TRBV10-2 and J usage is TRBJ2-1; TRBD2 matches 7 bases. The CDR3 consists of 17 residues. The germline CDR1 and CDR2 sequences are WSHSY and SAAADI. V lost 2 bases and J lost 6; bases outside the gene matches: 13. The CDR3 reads CASSEAGLPKEGNEQFF. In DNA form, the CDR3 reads TGCGCCAGCAGTGAGGCGGGACTACCAAAGGAGGGCAATGAGCAGTTCTTC.

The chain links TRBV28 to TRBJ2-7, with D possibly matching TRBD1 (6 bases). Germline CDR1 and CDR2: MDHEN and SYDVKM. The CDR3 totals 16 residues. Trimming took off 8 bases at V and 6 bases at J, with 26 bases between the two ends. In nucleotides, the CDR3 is TGTGCCAGCCATCGTCCAGGGGTTTCCCCAATACCCGAGCAGTACTTC. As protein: CASHRPGVSPIPEQYF.

The CDR3 nucleotides read TGTGCCAGCAGTTATAGGAACAGGGGCACAGATACGCAGTATTTT. This gives the protein CASSYRNRGTDTQYF. The chain recombines TRBV6-5 with TRBJ2-3; a possible D gene is TRBD1 (6 bases). The germline gives CDR1 MNHEY, CDR2 SVGAGI. Trimming took 3 bases from V and 1 from J, leaving 11 bases between them. The CDR3 runs to 15 residues.

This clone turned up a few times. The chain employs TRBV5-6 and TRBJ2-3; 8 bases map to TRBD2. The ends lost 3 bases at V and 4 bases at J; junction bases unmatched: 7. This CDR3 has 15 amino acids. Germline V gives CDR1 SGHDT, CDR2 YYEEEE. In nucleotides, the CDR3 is TGTGCCAGCAGCTCCCCGGGGGGGCCGGCAGATACGCAGTATTTT. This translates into CASSSPGGPADTQYF.

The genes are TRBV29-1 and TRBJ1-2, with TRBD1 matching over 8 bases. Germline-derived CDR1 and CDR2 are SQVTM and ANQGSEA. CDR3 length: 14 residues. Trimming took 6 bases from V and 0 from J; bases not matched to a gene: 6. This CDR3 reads CSVVDRVANYGYTF. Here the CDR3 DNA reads TGCAGCGTAGTGGACAGGGTCGCTAACTATGGCTACACCTTC.

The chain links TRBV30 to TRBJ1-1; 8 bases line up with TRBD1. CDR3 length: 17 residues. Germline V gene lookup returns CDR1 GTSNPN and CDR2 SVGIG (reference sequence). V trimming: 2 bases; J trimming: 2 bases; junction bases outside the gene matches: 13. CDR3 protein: CAWSSQPEDRANTEAFF. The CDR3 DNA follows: TGTGCCTGGAGTTCCCAACCTGAGGACAGGGCCAACACTGAAGCTTTCTTT.